Following are 9 T cell receptor beta chains from one sample sequenced in a study of tumor and adjacent non-tumor tissue in lung cancer. Three rounds of nested PCR, following a modified ARM-PCR protocol, produced the TCRbeta library. TCRdb re-called the multiplex PCR reads with MiXCR, one entry per CDR3 protein. The table has 95,000 to 150,000 distinct CDR3 sequences, 55% to 75% seen once. No cell sorting was done before RNA was extracted from the tissue. The material sequenced was lung tumor tissue. The receptors derive from a man aged 25 to 40 with non-small cell lung cancer.

Points on this clonotype: A read error may explain this, as a much larger clone is one base away. The chain employs TRBV4-1 and TRBJ2-1; 10 bases line up with TRBD2. Trimming took 2 bases from V and 6 from J; bases not matched to a gene: 4. CDR1 and CDR2 (germline): MGHRA, YSYEKL. The CDR3 is made up of 15 amino acids. The CDR3 reads CASSQLAGDCNEQFF. The DNA of the CDR3 is TGCGCCAGCAGCCAACTAGCGGGGGACTGCAATGAGCAGTTCTTC.

About this clonotype itself: At one end, the junction sequence differs from germline, possibly due to a read error. The chain employs TRBV11-2 and TRBJ2-1; 10 bases match TRBD2. The germline V gene has CDR1 SGHAT and CDR2 FQNNGV. This CDR3 contains 14 residues. The CDR3, as DNA: TGTGCTAGCAGCGGGAGGGCGGGAGTTAATGAGCAGTTCTTC. Protein sequence: CASSGRAGVNEQFF.

About this clonotype: One junction end does not reproduce the germline sequence, and a read error may be involved. This chain joins TRBV20-1 and TRBJ2-5, with D possibly TRBD1 on 6 matching bases. Germline V gene lookup returns CDR1 DFQATT and CDR2 SNEGSKA (reference sequence). The CDR3 runs to 12 residues. The CDR3 bases are TGCAGTGCTAAAGTGGGACAAGAGATCCAGTATTTC. This sequence encodes CSAKVGQEIQYF.

As to this clonotype: Without the conserved terminal phenylalanine or tryptophan, this CDR3 likely stems from a read error. This CDR3 reads CASSFSGGALHEQYL. CDR3 coding DNA: TGTGCCAGCAGCTTTAGCGGGGGGGCGTTGCACGAGCAGTACCTC. The chain carries TRBV5-4 and TRBJ2-7, with TRBD2 matching over 11 bases. The CDR3 has 15 residues. Germline CDR1 and CDR2: SGHNT and YYREEE (reference sequence). With V trimmed by 2 bases and J by 5 bases, 6 bases remained unmatched.

Concerning this clonotype: A much larger clone is a single base away; this may be a read error. The chain is built from TRBV29-1 and TRBJ2-2; 11 nucleotides match TRBD1. Germline V gene data show CDR1 as SQVTM and CDR2 as ANQGSEA. This CDR3 comprises 15 residues. The DNA for the CDR3 is TGCAGCGTTAGGACAGGGGGCGCAGACACCGGGAAGCTGTTTTTT. It is translated as CSVRTGGADTGKLFF.

Turning to this clonotype: The CDR3 does not end in the conserved phenylalanine or tryptophan, so this is likely a read error. CDR3 bases: TGCAGCGTTGTGGACAGGCGGTTTAATGAGCAGTTCCTC. The encoded protein is CSVVDRRFNEQFL. The V gene is TRBV29-1, the J gene TRBJ2-1; 7 bases fit TRBD1. The ends lost 4 bases at V and 7 bases at J; junction bases unmatched: 7. Per the germline V gene, CDR1 is SQVTM and CDR2 is ANQGSEA. This CDR3 region has 13 residues.

The chain joins TRBV25-1 to TRBJ2-7; D gene unclear. V was shortened by 1 base and J by 4 bases, with 5 bases between the two germline ends. Germline V gene sequence: CDR1 MGHDK, CDR2 SYGVNS. The CDR3 is 12 amino acids. The DNA for the CDR3 is TGTGCCAGCAGTGAATGGGGATACGAGCAGTACTTC. Its protein product is CASSEWGYEQYF.

As to this clonotype: One junction end disagrees with the germline gene, perhaps due to a read error. V and J are TRBV6-1 and TRBJ2-2, with D maybe TRBD2 (5 bases). This CDR3 contains 15 residues. The germline gives CDR1 MNHNS, CDR2 SASEGT. Here the CDR3 reads CASSCGLANTGELFF. In DNA, the CDR3 is TGCGCGAGCAGTTGTGGACTTGCGAACACCGGGGAGCTGTTTTTT.

A remark on this clonotype: A much larger clone is a single base away; this may be a read error. This sequence joins TRBV6-5 and TRBJ2-7; TRBD2 matches 8 bases. The V and J ends lost 5 bases and 6 bases, in that order; junction bases with no gene match: 12. Germline CDR1 reads MNHEY; CDR2 reads SVGAGI. This CDR3 region has 15 residues. CDR3: CASSGGLSGGGEQYF. DNA for the CDR3: TGTGCCAGCAGTGGTGGATTATCGGGAGGGGGCGAGCAGTACTTC.